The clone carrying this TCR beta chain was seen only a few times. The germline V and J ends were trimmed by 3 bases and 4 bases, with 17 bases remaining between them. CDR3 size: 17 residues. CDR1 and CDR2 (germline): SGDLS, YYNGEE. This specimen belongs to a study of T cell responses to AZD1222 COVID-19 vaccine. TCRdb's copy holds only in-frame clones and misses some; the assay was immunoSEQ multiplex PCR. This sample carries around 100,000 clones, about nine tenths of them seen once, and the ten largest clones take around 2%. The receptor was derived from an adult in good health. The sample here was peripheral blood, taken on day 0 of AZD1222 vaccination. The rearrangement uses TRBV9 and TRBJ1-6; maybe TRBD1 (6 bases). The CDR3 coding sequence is TGTGCCAGCAGCGGGGCTCCAGGGGAACCATATAATTCACCCCTCCACTTT. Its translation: CASSGAPGEPYNSPLHF.